The entry below describes one T cell receptor beta chain. Its target is unknown. A junction boundary mismatches the germline segment, possibly from a read error. This sample was included in a study of T cell repertoires in cytomegalovirus infection. Background on the study: The authors relied on CMV epitopes, both recently identified HLA-C-restricted and well-studied HLA-B-restricted.

Study-wide points: Within the response measured ex vivo, HLA-C-restricted CMV-specific TCR beta clonotypes were dominant.

Via MiXCR, TCRdb re-called the reads, giving one row per CDR3 protein. The sample shows about 500,000 distinct CDR3 sequences, about 33% of them seen only once. This TCR derives from a human donor in good health (CMV status not recorded). Some clones in this sample may be carry-over from other donors' samples. The material was cultured PBMCs, obtained from culture after CMV antigen stimulation.

Here the CDR3 reads CASSPPARYPSF. The CDR3 nucleotides are TGTGCCAGCAGCCCACCAGCGAGGTACCCCAGCTTC. V and J are TRBV7-2 and TRBJ1-2, with D hard to call. The CDR3 contains 12 residues. Per the germline V gene, CDR1 is SGHTA and CDR2 is FQGNSA.